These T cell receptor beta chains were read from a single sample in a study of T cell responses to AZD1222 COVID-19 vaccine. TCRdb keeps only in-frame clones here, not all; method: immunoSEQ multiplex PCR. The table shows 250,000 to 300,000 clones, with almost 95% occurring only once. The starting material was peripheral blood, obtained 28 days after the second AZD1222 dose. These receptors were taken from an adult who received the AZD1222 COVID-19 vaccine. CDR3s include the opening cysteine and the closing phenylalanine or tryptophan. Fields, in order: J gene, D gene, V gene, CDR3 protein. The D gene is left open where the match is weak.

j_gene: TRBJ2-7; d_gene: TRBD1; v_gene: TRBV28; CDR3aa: CASSLWTGYYEQYF
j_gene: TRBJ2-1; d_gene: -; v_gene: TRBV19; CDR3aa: CASSSHNEQFF
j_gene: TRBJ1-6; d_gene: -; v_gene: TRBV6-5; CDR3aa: CASSYSAGANNSPLHF
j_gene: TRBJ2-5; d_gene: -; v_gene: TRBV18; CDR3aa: CASSPEETQYF
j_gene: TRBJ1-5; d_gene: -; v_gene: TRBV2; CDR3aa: CASRSNRERNQPQHF
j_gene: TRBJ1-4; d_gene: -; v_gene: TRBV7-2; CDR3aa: CASSLTATNEKLFF
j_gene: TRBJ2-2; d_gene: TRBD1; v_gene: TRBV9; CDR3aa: CASSAPDRGIGELFF
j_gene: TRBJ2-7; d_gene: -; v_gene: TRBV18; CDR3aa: CASSPQKGAGGYEQYF
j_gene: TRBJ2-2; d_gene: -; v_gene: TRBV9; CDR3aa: CASSPHQPGELFF
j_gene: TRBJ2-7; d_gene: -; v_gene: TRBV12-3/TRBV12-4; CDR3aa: CASSVGASNEQYF
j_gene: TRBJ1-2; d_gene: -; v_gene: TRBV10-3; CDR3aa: CATYPGSYGYTF
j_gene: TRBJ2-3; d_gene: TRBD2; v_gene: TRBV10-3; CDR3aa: CAISVGLGGPDTQYF
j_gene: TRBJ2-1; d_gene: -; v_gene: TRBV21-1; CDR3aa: CASSKGDEQFF
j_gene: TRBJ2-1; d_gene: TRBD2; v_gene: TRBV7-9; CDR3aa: CASSPGRARDEQFF
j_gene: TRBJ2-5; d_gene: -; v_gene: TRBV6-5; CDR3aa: CASSYSPGRGETQYF
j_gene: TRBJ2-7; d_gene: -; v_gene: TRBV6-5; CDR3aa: CASSYSKREGQYF
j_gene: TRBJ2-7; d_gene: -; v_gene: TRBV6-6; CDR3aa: CASSSRDPGHEQYF
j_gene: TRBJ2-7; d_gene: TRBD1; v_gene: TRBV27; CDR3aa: CASSFTGQGYEQYF
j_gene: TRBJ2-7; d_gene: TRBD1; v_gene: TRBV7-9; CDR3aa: CASSSPHGTGAYEQYF
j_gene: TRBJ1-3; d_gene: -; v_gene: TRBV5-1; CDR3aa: CASSWESENTIYF
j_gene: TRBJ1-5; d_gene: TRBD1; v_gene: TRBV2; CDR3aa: CASSVGGGQPQHF
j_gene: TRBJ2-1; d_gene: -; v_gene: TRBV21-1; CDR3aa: CASGAGGVYYNEQFF
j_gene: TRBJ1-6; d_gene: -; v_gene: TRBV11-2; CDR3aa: CASSPSRGISYNSPLHF